The T cell receptor (beta chain) described here comes from a study of T-cell reconstitution after alpha-beta-depleted transplantation in children. Overall study results and limits: Fresh T-cell production supplied most of the T-cell counts and diversity seen one year after transplant. The origin of high day-60 TCRbeta diversity in some patients lay in surviving recipient T cells and thymic progenitors. There were reportedly several hundred expanded graft clones from which alpha-beta T cells came about two months after transplant.

Unique molecular identifiers were built into the TCRbeta library. A single record per CDR3 protein comes from TCRdb applying MiXCR to the PCR reads. The sample contains around 600,000 distinct CDR3 sequences, about 21% of which appear only once. The CDR3 sequence is 11 residues long. From germline, CDR1 is DFQATT and CDR2 SNEGSKA (reference sequence). Trimming left V 5 bases short and J 3 bases short, with 5 bases between. There are many counts of this clonotype. Antigen unknown. This TCR came from a boy under two years old who had a stem cell transplant for acute myeloid leukemia, so the T cells may come from the graft donor. Sequencing used PBMCs, mostly from graft donor cells, obtained 360 days after TCRalphabeta/CD19-depleted stem cell transplant. The rearrangement links TRBV20-1 to TRBJ2-1, with D uncertain. The CDR3 here is CSASNYNEQFF. The CDR3 nucleotides are TGCAGTGCTTCCAACTACAATGAGCAGTTCTTC.